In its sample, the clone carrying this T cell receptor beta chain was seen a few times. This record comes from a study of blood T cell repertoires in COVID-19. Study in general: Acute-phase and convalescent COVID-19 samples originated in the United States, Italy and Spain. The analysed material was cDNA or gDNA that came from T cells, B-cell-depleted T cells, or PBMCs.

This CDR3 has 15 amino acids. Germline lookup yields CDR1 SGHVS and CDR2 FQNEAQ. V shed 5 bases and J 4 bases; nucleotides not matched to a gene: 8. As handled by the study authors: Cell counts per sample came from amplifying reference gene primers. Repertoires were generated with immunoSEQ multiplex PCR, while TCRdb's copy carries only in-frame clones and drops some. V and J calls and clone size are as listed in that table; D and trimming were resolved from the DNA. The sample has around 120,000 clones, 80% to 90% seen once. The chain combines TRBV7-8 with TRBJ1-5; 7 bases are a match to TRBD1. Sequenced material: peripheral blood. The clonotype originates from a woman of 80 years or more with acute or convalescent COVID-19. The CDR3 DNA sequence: TGTGCCAGCAGCCCCGACAGGGTTTTTAATCAGCCCCAGCATTTT. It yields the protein CASSPDRVFNQPQHF.